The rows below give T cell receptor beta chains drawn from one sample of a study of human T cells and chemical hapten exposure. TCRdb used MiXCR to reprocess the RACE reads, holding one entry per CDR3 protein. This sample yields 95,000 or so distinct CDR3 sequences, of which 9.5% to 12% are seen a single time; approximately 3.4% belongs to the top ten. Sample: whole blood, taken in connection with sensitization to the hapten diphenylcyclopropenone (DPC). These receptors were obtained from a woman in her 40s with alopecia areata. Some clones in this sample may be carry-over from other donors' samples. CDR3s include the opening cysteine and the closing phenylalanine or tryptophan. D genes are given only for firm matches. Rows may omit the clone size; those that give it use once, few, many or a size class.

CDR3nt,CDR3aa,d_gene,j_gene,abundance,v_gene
TGTGCCAGCAGTGAAAGGAGGGCCGAGGCTTACTACAATGAGCAGTTAGAGCAGTTCTTC,CASSERRAEAYYNEQLEQFF,NA,TRBJ2-1,many,TRBV6-1
TGTGCCAGCAGTTCACAGGGGGTGAACACTGAAGCTTTCTTT,CASSSQGVNTEAFF,TRBD1,TRBJ1-1,few,TRBV6-5
TGTGCCAGCAGCTTGACAGGGTCGGACTATGGCTACACCTTC,CASSLTGSDYGYTF,TRBD1,TRBJ1-2,few,TRBV7-2
TGTGCCAGCAGTGAGTGGGGACAGCTCAACACCGGGGAGCTGTTTTTT,CASSEWGQLNTGELFF,TRBD1,TRBJ2-2,few,TRBV2
TGTGCCAGCAGCCCGCTGGCGGGAGGGAATGAAAAACTGTTTTTT,CASSPLAGGNEKLFF,NA,TRBJ1-4,many,TRBV7-9
TGTGCCAGCAGTTCAGGTTGGGGTGAGCAGTTCTTC,CASSSGWGEQFF,NA,TRBJ2-1,NA,TRBV28
TGTGCCAGCAGCGTAGGGACTCATATCACAGATACGCAGTATTTT,CASSVGTHITDTQYF,NA,TRBJ2-3,many,TRBV9
TGCAGCGTTGAAGGGGGCAGGGACCGCTACGAGCAGTACTTC,CSVEGGRDRYEQYF,NA,TRBJ2-7,NA,TRBV29-1
TGTGCCAGCACCATCAGCTGGGGAGAGACCCAGTACTTC,CASTISWGETQYF,NA,TRBJ2-5,few,TRBV6-5
TGTGCCAGCAGCTTAGCGAGGGGGAATCAGCCCCAGCATTTT,CASSLARGNQPQHF,NA,TRBJ1-5,NA,TRBV7-8
TGTGCCAGCAGCCAAGTCCTGGGAACTGAAGCTTTCTTT,CASSQVLGTEAFF,NA,TRBJ1-1,NA,TRBV4-2
TGTGCCAGCAGCTTACACAGGGGAGGTCCTGGCTACACCTTC,CASSLHRGGPGYTF,TRBD1,TRBJ1-2,NA,TRBV7-2
TGCGCCAGCAGCTTCGGGCTAGCGGGAGTTCAGGAGACCCAGTACTTC,CASSFGLAGVQETQYF,TRBD2,TRBJ2-5,many,TRBV5-1
TGCAGCCTACGGACTAGCGGGCAGACCTACAATGAGCAGTTCTTC,CSLRTSGQTYNEQFF,TRBD2,TRBJ2-1,NA,TRBV29-1
TGTGCCAGCTCACCAGCCGCGGACAATGAGCAGTTCTTC,CASSPAADNEQFF,NA,TRBJ2-1,few,TRBV18
TGTGCCAGCACCCGGGGGGGTTACACAGATACGCAGTATTTT,CASTRGGYTDTQYF,TRBD2,TRBJ2-3,many,TRBV13